The clone carrying this T cell receptor beta chain was seen a single time. CDR1 is ENHRY and CDR2 is SYGVKD in the germline V gene. V lost 0 bases to trimming and J lost 0 bases; unmatched junction nucleotides: 14. The CDR3 consists of 20 residues. The data were obtained in a study of cytomegalovirus exposure and HLA in healthy donors. With 60 Vbeta and 13 Jbeta primers, the PCR was carried out. TCRdb's table, derived via immunoSEQ multiplex PCR, lists solely in-frame clones and lacks some. The repertoire holds more than 150,000 clones, with roughly 84% as singletons. The sample consisted of PBMCs. This receptor was taken from a girl aged 2 to 10 in good health and CMV-seropositive. The chain has TRBV10-3 and TRBJ1-3, with 7 bases that match TRBD1. The CDR3 DNA reads as TGTGCCATCAGTGAGTCGATGTGGAGACAGGGAAGGACCTCTGGAAACACCATATATTTT. Residues: CAISESMWRQGRTSGNTIYF.